This T cell receptor (beta chain) was obtained from a study of cytomegalovirus exposure and HLA in healthy donors. Findings and caveats of the study: Cytomegalovirus-associated TCR beta chains were listed, numbering under 200. In vitro work confirmed that three CMV-associated chains recognize CMV antigens.

CDR1 LGHNT and CDR2 FRNRAP come from the germline V gene. Germline trimming cut 0 bases from V and 6 bases from J; bases unmatched to any gene: 3. The CDR3 sequence is 15 residues long. The donors were in the roughly 130-subject validation cohort; that cohort was separate from the 666-subject first cohort. Turning to this clone: Its matching antigen is unknown.

The assay was immunoSEQ multiplex PCR, and TCRdb's table has in-frame clones only and misses some. The sample has 120,000 to 150,000 clones, about 83% seen once. The J gene is TRBJ1-5, the V gene TRBV12-5; 9 bases are a match to TRBD1. This TCR derives from a woman aged 30 to 39 in good health and CMV-seronegative. The sequenced material came from PBMCs. The CDR3 DNA follows: TGTGCTAGTGGTTTGGTGGGACAGGGTTTTCAGCCCCAGCATTTT. This sequence encodes CASGLVGQGFQPQHF.